The T cell receptor beta chain described here comes from a study of regulatory T cells in long-lasting Graves disease listed by TCRdb under 2021. For the study in its entirety: Persistent Graves' disease was defined as persistently positive TSH receptor autoantibodies together with antithyroid drug treatment for over 5 years. Peripheral blood TCR sequencing and RNA sequencing compared persistent Graves' disease patients with newly diagnosed Graves' disease patients. The study was conducted in China and was registered as a clinical trial. TCR sequencing covered 13 persistent and roughly 20 newly diagnosed Graves' disease patients, about 35 samples in total. In the clinical cohort, patients with persistent Graves' disease had used antithyroid drugs for an average of about 10 years. Results and caveats for the whole study, not just this receptor: The small sample size was acknowledged by the authors as a limitation that may reduce accuracy. Preferential use of TRBV28, TRBJ1-2 and TRBJ2-5 was observed in persistent disease, whereas TRBV20-1 and TRBJ2-1 were favored in newly diagnosed disease. Patients with persistent disease shared more public clonotypes (over 2,500) than newly diagnosed patients did (approximately 1,000). Only the TCR beta chain was sequenced and analyzed. Only peripheral blood was studied, because thyroid tissue, the primary lesion, was inaccessible. Lower TCR Shannon entropy and fewer highly expanded clones were observed in persistent Graves' disease patients than in newly diagnosed patients, which suggested clonal expansion.

Library generation was performed with multiplex PCR. Instrument on record: Illumina HiSeq 4000. TCR beta libraries were built with iRepertoire HTBI primers and Arm-PCR amplification of CDR3 regions. Gel purification was performed on PCR products prior to sequencing. In the original analysis: A total of 62 TRBV and 14 TRBJ segments were identified across samples and were used for gene usage analysis of CDR3 amino acid clonotypes. Filtered high-quality paired reads were merged into contigs using COPE and FqMerger. BLAST was used to align contigs to IMGT TRBV, TRBD and TRBJ reference genes, with CDR3 defined following IMGT. Any clonotype with a frequency above 0.1% was counted as a highly expanded clone. Shannon entropy was used to measure repertoire diversity, and the Gini coefficient was used to measure V-J evenness. A clonotype found in more than one individual was treated as public. TCRdb cleaned the public reads at Q25 with fastp, built clones with MiXCR and kept in-frame beta chains. Merged by CDR3 protein, the rows form single entries marked with the most common genes and DNA. These V and J calls originate from TCRdb's pipeline instead of the authors' own analysis. A total of about 300,000 distinct CDR3 sequences appear in this sample, 20% to 25% of them only once. The ten largest clonotypes hold more than 50% of the sample.

CDR1 SNHLY and CDR2 FYNNEI are derived from the germline V gene. V is shortened by 2 bases, J by 0 bases, and the region joining them spans 11 bases. The CDR3 runs 16 residues from the cysteine to the phenylalanine. The DNA shown is the 48-base CDR3, in frame from base 1. The sample's time point label, in plain terms: persistent/refractory GD, antithyroid drugs over 5 years with positive TRAb. For both TCR sequencing and RNA sequencing, RNA was extracted from PBMCs in TRIzol. Graves' disease was diagnosed according to American Thyroid Association guidelines. Patients for the study were recruited at an endocrinology department in Xi'an, China. From each patient, roughly 9 milliliters of peripheral blood was collected into an EDTA anticoagulant tube. PBMCs were isolated by Ficoll Paque Plus density gradient separation without further T cell sorting. An Agilent 2100 Bioanalyzer and agarose gel were used to check RNA quality, and a NanoDrop 2000 was used to measure RNA concentration.

In the case of this clonotype: There is no known antigen for this receptor. The input lacks base qualities; no much larger clone sits a single base away.

This chain is built from TRBV2 and TRBJ2-4; the D region possibly corresponds to TRBD1 (6 bases align). Sequences were derived from peripheral blood mononuclear cells (PBMCs), sampled when the disease was refractory, from a patient treated with antithyroid drugs. This sequence was found in a female donor with Graves disease. The DNA sequence is as follows: TGTGCCAGCAGTGAACAGGGGACGATAGCCAAAAACATTCAGTACTTC. It translates as CASSEQGTIAKNIQYF.